The 24 T cell receptor beta chains below all came from one sample that was sequenced in a study of blood T cell repertoires in COVID-19. Using immunoSEQ multiplex PCR, the repertoire was profiled, and TCRdb retains in-frame clones only, with some absent. The repertoire consists of hundreds of thousands of clones, with 80% to 90% occurring once and the leading ten covering roughly 0.7%. Sequencing was performed on peripheral blood. The receptor set was obtained from a middle-aged man with acute or convalescent COVID-19.

V and J are TRBV30 and TRBJ2-7, with D possibly TRBD1 on 5 matching bases. The CDR3 spans 10 residues. Germline V gives CDR1 GTSNPN, CDR2 SVGIG (reference sequence). With 5 bases removed from V and 3 bases from J, the gap between germline ends came to 5 bases. The CDR3 spells CAWGHYEQYF. In DNA form, the CDR3 reads TGTGCCTGGGGACACTACGAGCAGTACTTC.

The rearrangement joins TRBV4-2 to TRBJ2-1, with D possibly TRBD2 on 6 matching bases. Trimming stripped 0 bases from V and 8 bases from J, with 14 bases between. Germline-derived CDR1 and CDR2 are LGHNA and YNFKEQ. This CDR3 is 15 amino acids long. The CDR3 region is CASSQDWRGRDEQFF. CDR3 bases: TGTGCCAGCAGCCAAGATTGGAGGGGCCGTGATGAGCAGTTCTTC.

The chain joins TRBV18 to TRBJ1-6; 7 nucleotides line up with TRBD1. Germline CDR1 reads KGHSH; CDR2 reads LQKENI. The J segment lost 10 bases and the V segment lost 2 bases, leaving 8 bases of the junction unmatched. This CDR3 spans 15 amino acids. The CDR3 loop is CASSPDRARGSPLHF. DNA of the CDR3: TGTGCCAGCTCACCAGACAGGGCCCGGGGCTCACCCCTCCACTTT. The variable domain in full, with the rest retrieved from reference TRBV18 and TRBJ1-6, is NAGVMQNPRHLVRRRGQEARLRCSPMKGHSHVYWYRQLPEEGLKFMVYLQKENIIDESGMPKERFSAEFPKEGPSILRIQQVVRGDSAAYFCASSPDRARGSPLHFGNGTRLTVT.

This sequence joins TRBV9 and TRBJ2-1, with TRBD2 identical over 15 bases. CDR3 length: 20 residues. Trimming at V came to 0 bases and at J to 0 bases, leaving 7 bases not matched to a gene. Germline assignment: CDR1 SGDLS and CDR2 YYNGEE. This chain's CDR3 is CASSVAGTSGGSSSYNEQFF. The CDR3, as DNA: TGTGCCAGCAGCGTAGCTGGGACTAGCGGGGGGTCGAGCTCCTACAATGAGCAGTTCTTC. Using reference TRBV9 and TRBJ2-1 for the parts outside the CDR3, the full variable domain is DSGVTQTPKHLITATGQRVTLRCSPRSGDLSVYWYQQSLDQGLQFLIQYYNGEERAKGNILERFSAQQFPDLHSELNLSSLELGDSALYFCASSVAGTSGGSSSYNEQFFGPGTRLTVL.

This rearrangement joins TRBV7-2 to TRBJ1-2, with TRBD1 as a possible D gene (5 bases). The CDR3 is 15 residues long. Germline assignment: CDR1 SGHTA and CDR2 FQGNSA. V shed 5 bases and J shed 1 base, with 14 bases lying between them. In nucleotides, the CDR3 is TGTGCCAGCAGCCACGTTTCGGGGGATAACTATGGCTACACCTTC. The encoded protein is CASSHVSGDNYGYTF.

The chain carries TRBV19 and TRBJ1-5; D is perhaps TRBD1 (6 bases). This CDR3 has 15 residues. V lost 3 bases and J lost 4, with 13 bases in between. CDR1 is LNHDA and CDR2 is SQIVND in the germline V gene (reference sequence). CDR3 sequence reads: CASSIGQPSNQPQHF. The CDR3 DNA sequence: TGTGCCAGTAGTATCGGACAGCCCTCAAATCAGCCCCAGCATTTT.

The V and J genes are TRBV28 and TRBJ2-7, with TRBD1 matching over 7 bases. V gave up 6 bases and J gave up 1 base; unmatched junction bases: 9. Germline assignment: CDR1 MDHEN and CDR2 SYDVKM. The CDR3 totals 15 residues. CDR3 sequence: CASSPTGVRSYEQYF. CDR3 in DNA: TGTGCCAGCAGCCCAACAGGGGTGAGGTCCTACGAGCAGTACTTC. The complete variable domain, with remaining parts taken from reference TRBV28 and TRBJ2-7, reads DVKVTQSSRYLVKRTGEKVFLECVQDMDHENMFWYRQDPGLGLRLIYFSYDVKMKEKGDIPEGYSVSREKKERFSLILESASTNQTSMYLCASSPTGVRSYEQYFGPGTRLTVT.

This clone occurred once. The CDR3 sequence: CASSQVNGYGYEQYF. The CDR3, as DNA: TGCGCCAGCAGCCAGGTCAACGGGTATGGCTACGAGCAGTACTTC. V is TRBV4-1 and J is TRBJ2-7; D gene ambiguous. This CDR3 spans 15 amino acids. The germline V and J ends were trimmed by 3 bases and 3 bases, with 15 bases remaining between them. Germline loops: CDR1 MGHRA, CDR2 YSYEKL.

The rearrangement links TRBV18 to TRBJ1-6; 11 bases map to TRBD1. V shed 1 base, J shed 8 bases, and the junction held 10 bases outside the gene matches. CDR1 is KGHSH and CDR2 is LQKENI in the germline V gene. The CDR3 spans 18 residues. This chain's CDR3 is CASSPQDGQGAFYSPLHF. The CDR3 DNA reads TGTGCCAGCTCACCACAGGATGGACAGGGGGCCTTCTATTCACCCCTCCACTTT. The variable domain in full, completed from reference TRBV18 and TRBJ1-6, reads NAGVMQNPRHLVRRRGQEARLRCSPMKGHSHVYWYRQLPEEGLKFMVYLQKENIIDESGMPKERFSAEFPKEGPSILRIQQVVRGDSAAYFCASSPQDGQGAFYSPLHFGNGTRLTVT.

The chain is built from TRBV6-8 and TRBJ1-6; D ambiguous. Germline V gives CDR1 MNHGY, CDR2 SAAAGT. The CDR3 spans 13 residues. V lost 9 bases to trimming and J lost 8 bases, with 14 bases between them. CDR3: CARKDWRDSPLHF. The CDR3 nucleotides read TGTGCCAGGAAGGACTGGAGAGATTCACCCCTCCACTTT.

V is TRBV9 and J is TRBJ1-2; D ambiguous. The CDR3 contains 13 residues. In germline, CDR1 is SGDLS, CDR2 YYNGEE. Trimming cost V 0 bases and J 4 bases, with 7 bases left between them. DNA for the CDR3: TGTGCCAGCAGCGTAGAACGAGGCTATGGCTACACCTTC. Its protein product is CASSVERGYGYTF. Combining the CDR3 with reference TRBV9 and TRBJ1-2 gives the whole variable domain DSGVTQTPKHLITATGQRVTLRCSPRSGDLSVYWYQQSLDQGLQFLIQYYNGEERAKGNILERFSAQQFPDLHSELNLSSLELGDSALYFCASSVERGYGYTFGSGTRLTVV.

The chain recombines TRBV28 with TRBJ1-1, with D maybe TRBD1 (6 bases). Germline-derived CDR1 and CDR2 are MDHEN and SYDVKM. The CDR3 has 12 amino acids. The CDR3 spells CVVDRLDTEAFF. The CDR3, as DNA: TGTGTTGTTGACAGGCTGGACACTGAAGCTTTCTTT.

The chain is built from TRBV18 and TRBJ2-1, with 8 bases that match TRBD1. V lost 3 bases and J lost 0; bases outside the gene matches: 1. CDR1 KGHSH and CDR2 LQKENI come from the germline V gene. The CDR3 totals 15 residues. The CDR3 nucleotides are TGTGCCAGCTCACCGACAGGGGTCTCCTACAATGAGCAGTTCTTC. It translates to CASSPTGVSYNEQFF.

As for this clone: The same CDR3 is also encoded by other DNA sequences in this sample. The V call is TRBV28, the J call TRBJ2-7; D might be TRBD2 (5 bases). V lost 6 bases and J lost 6, with 9 bases in between. Germline values: CDR1 MDHEN, CDR2 SYDVKM. This CDR3 contains 11 residues. Here the CDR3 reads CASREGSEQYF. CDR3 DNA: TGTGCCAGCAGGGAAGGGAGCGAGCAGTACTTC.

This sequence joins TRBV6-5 and TRBJ1-1; 9 bases fit TRBD1. The J segment lost 1 base and the V segment lost 6 bases, leaving 6 bases of the junction unmatched. CDR3 size: 15 residues. Germline CDR1 and CDR2: MNHEY and SVGAGI. The chain's CDR3 is CASRPGQGGNTEAFF. CDR3 DNA: TGTGCCAGCAGGCCGGGACAGGGCGGGAACACTGAAGCTTTCTTT.

The chain uses TRBV7-2 and TRBJ1-2, with TRBD1 as a possible D gene (5 bases). CDR3 length: 15 amino acids. Germline lookup yields CDR1 SGHTA and CDR2 FQGNSA. V was pared by 1 base and J by 8 bases, with 17 bases between. The CDR3 here is CASSLVVREGSGYTF. CDR3 nucleotides: TGTGCCAGCAGCTTAGTGGTCAGGGAAGGATCCGGCTACACCTTC.

The chain carries TRBV3-1 (or the pseudogene TRBV3-2) and TRBJ2-3; D remains unclear. V shed 0 bases and J shed 0 bases, with 13 bases lying between them. CDR1 is LGHDT, CDR2 YNNKEL, per germline (reference sequence). The CDR3 sequence is 17 residues long. The CDR3 loop reads CASSQEAVSPSTDTQYF. CDR3 nucleotide sequence: TGTGCCAGCAGCCAAGAGGCGGTTAGTCCTAGCACAGATACGCAGTATTTT.

The chain links TRBV5-1 to TRBJ2-1; D is undetermined. This CDR3 region has 15 residues. Trimming took 2 bases from V and 4 from J, leaving 13 bases between them. The germline V gene has CDR1 SGHRS and CDR2 YFSETQ. The CDR3 DNA reads TGCGCCAGCAGCTTAGTCTCCGACATTTACAATGAGCAGTTCTTC. Amino acid sequence: CASSLVSDIYNEQFF. Using reference TRBV5-1 and TRBJ2-1 for the parts outside the CDR3, the full variable domain is KAGVTQTPRYLIKTRGQQVTLSCSPISGHRSVSWYQQTPGQGLQFLFEYFSETQRNKGNFPGRFSGRQFSNSRSEMNVSTLELGDSALYLCASSLVSDIYNEQFFGPGTRLTVL.

The V gene is TRBV5-6, the J gene TRBJ2-7, with TRBD1 matching over 8 bases. The CDR3 covers 17 residues. The junction had 12 bases not matched to a gene; V was cut back by 2 bases and J by 2 bases. Germline V gives CDR1 SGHDT, CDR2 YYEEEE. CDR3 amino acids: CASSFLIGQGDPYEQYF. As DNA, the CDR3 is TGTGCCAGCAGCTTCCTGATCGGACAGGGAGATCCCTACGAGCAGTACTTC.

This clone appeared a single time. V gene TRBV30 combines with J gene TRBJ1-2; the D gene is possibly TRBD1 (5 bases). Germline V gene lookup returns CDR1 GTSNPN and CDR2 SVGIG (reference sequence). V was pared by 2 bases and J by 2 bases, with 9 bases between. The CDR3 covers 13 residues. In DNA, the CDR3 is TGTGCCTGGAGTCTCCGGGGGAACTATGGCTACACCTTC. It yields the protein CAWSLRGNYGYTF. Drawing the rest from reference TRBV30 and TRBJ1-2, the complete variable domain is SQTIHQWPATLVQPVGSPLSLECTVEGTSNPNLYWYRQAAGRGLQLLFYSVGIGQISSEVPQNLSASRPQDRQFILSSKKLLLSDSGFYLCAWSLRGNYGYTFGSGTRLTVV.

The chain is built from TRBV7-8 and TRBJ2-7, with D tentatively TRBD1 (5 bases). Deletions cut 4 bases from V and 1 base from J, with 11 bases between. The CDR3 covers 14 residues. The V gene's germline CDR1 is SGHVS and CDR2 FQNEAQ. The CDR3 sequence: CASSSRQSSYEQYF. In nucleotides, the CDR3 is TGTGCCAGCAGCTCAAGACAGTCGTCCTACGAGCAGTACTTC.

This clone was counted ten times or more. This chain links TRBV7-8 with TRBJ2-1; 7 bases agree with TRBD2. The CDR3 covers 18 residues. V trimming: 2 bases; J trimming: 2 bases; junction bases outside the gene matches: 12. Germline V gene sequence: CDR1 SGHVS, CDR2 FQNEAQ. DNA of the CDR3: TGTGCCAGCAGCTTACGAGTGGGAGGGGACCCGACCTACAATGAGCAGTTCTTC. Amino acid sequence: CASSLRVGGDPTYNEQFF.

V usage is TRBV5-6 and J usage is TRBJ2-5, with 7 bases matching TRBD1. CDR3 length: 14 residues. The junction had 5 bases not matched to a gene; V was cut back by 4 bases and J by 2 bases. Germline V CDR1 and CDR2: SGHDT, YYEEEE. In DNA form, the CDR3 reads TGTGCCAGCAGCGACGGGACAGATCAAGAGACCCAGTACTTC. It translates to CASSDGTDQETQYF.

The chain recombines TRBV19 with TRBJ2-1; TRBD2 matches at 10 bases. The CDR3 covers 15 residues. Germline V CDR1 and CDR2: LNHDA, SQIVND (reference sequence). With 6 bases clipped from V and 3 bases from J, the junction kept 5 bases outside the gene matches. The CDR3 nucleotides read TGTGCCAGTAGAACAACTAGCGGGAACTACAATGAGCAGTTCTTC. Its translation: CASRTTSGNYNEQFF.